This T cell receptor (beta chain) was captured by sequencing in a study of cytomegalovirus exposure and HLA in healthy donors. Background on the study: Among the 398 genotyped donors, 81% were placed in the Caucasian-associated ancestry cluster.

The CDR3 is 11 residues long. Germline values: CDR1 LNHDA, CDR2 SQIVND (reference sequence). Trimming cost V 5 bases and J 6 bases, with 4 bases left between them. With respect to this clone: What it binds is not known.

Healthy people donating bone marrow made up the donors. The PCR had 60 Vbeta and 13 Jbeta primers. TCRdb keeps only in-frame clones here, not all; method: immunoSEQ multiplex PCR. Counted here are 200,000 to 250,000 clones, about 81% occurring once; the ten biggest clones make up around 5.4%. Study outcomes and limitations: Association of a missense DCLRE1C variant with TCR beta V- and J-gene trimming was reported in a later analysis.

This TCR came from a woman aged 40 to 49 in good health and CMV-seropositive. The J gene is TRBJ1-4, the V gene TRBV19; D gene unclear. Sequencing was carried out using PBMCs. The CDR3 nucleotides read TGTGCCAGTAGTGCGGATGAAAAACTGTTTTTT. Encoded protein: CASSADEKLFF.